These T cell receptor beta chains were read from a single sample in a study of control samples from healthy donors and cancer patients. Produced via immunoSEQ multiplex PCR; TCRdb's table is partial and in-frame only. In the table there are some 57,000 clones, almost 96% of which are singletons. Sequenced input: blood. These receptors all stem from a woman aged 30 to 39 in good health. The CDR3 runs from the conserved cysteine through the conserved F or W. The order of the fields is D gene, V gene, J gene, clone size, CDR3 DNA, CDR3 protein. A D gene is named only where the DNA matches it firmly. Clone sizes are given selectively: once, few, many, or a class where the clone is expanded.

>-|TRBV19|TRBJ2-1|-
TGTGCCAGTAGTATGGAGGGGTCTACCTACAATGAGCAGTTCTTC
CASSMEGSTYNEQFF
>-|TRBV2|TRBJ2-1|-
TGTGCCAGCGTCCTGGCTCGCTACAATGAGCAGTTCTTC
CASVLARYNEQFF
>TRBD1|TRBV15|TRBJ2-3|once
TGTGCCACCAGCAAAGCCGGGCAGGGGGCGGGAGATACGCAGTATTTT
CATSKAGQGAGDTQYF
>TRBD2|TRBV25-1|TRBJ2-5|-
TGTGCCAGCAGTGATGGAGGACGGGGGGTCCAAGAGACCCAGTACTTC
CASSDGGRGVQETQYF
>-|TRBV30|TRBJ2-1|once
TGTGCCTGGACATGGGGGACCTACAATGAGCAGTTCTTC
CAWTWGTYNEQFF
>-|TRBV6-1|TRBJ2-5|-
TGTGCCAGCAGTGATGTGACAATTGGGATTCAAGAGACCCAGTACTTC
CASSDVTIGIQETQYF
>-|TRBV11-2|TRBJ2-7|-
TGTGCCAGCAGCTTATTTCTCAACTCCTACGAGCAGTACTTC
CASSLFLNSYEQYF
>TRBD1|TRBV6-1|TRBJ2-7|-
TGTGCCAGCAGTGACCCGACAGGGGGAACGTACGAGCAGTACTTC
CASSDPTGGTYEQYF
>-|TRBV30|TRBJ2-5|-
TGTGCCTGGAGGAGGCGGCAAGAGACCCAGTACTTC
CAWRRRQETQYF
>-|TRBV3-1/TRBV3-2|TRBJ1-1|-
TGTGCCAGCAGCCAAGAGGTGAACACTGAAGCTTTCTTT
CASSQEVNTEAFF
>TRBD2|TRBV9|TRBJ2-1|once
TGTGCCAGCAGCGGCTTGACTAGCGGGAGGGCCTACAATGAGCAGTTCTTC
CASSGLTSGRAYNEQFF
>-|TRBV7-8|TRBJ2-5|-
TGTGCCAGCAGCTTCGTGGGGGGAGAGACCCAGTACTTC
CASSFVGGETQYF
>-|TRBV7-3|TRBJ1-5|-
TGTGCCAGCAGCTTGGGCCCGAATCAGCCCCAGCATTTT
CASSLGPNQPQHF
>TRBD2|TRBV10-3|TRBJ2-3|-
TGTGCCATCGGAGAACGGACTAGCGGGAGGTCTTCAGATACGCAGTATTTT
CAIGERTSGRSSDTQYF
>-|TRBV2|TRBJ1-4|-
TGTGCCAGCAGAGACGGTTGGGGATTTGAAAAACTGTTTTTT
CASRDGWGFEKLFF
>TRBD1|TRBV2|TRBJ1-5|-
TGTGCCAGCAGGTCCGGGACAGGCGACAATCAGCCCCAGCATTTT
CASRSGTGDNQPQHF
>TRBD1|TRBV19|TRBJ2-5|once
TGTGCCAGTAGTAGGGTTGGGACAGACTACCAAGAGACCCAGTACTTC
CASSRVGTDYQETQYF
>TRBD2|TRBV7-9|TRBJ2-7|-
TGTGCCAGCAGCTTCCCGACTAGCGGGAGTGAGGAGCAGTACTTC
CASSFPTSGSEEQYF
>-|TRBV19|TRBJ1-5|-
TGTGCCAGTAGTATCGGACAGTCCAATCAGCCCCAGCATTTT
CASSIGQSNQPQHF
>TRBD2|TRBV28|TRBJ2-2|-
TGTGCCAGCAGTCGTGGGACTAGCCACGGGGAGCTGTTTTTT
CASSRGTSHGELFF
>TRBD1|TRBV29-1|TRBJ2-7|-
TGCAGCGTTGACACCGGGACAGCCTCCTACGAGCAGTACTTC
CSVDTGTASYEQYF
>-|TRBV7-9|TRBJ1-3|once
TGTGCCAGCGCCGGGGAGACGGGACTCGGGGGAACTGGAAACACCATATATTTT
CASAGETGLGGTGNTIYF
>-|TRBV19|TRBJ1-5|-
TGTGCCACCCGGGACCTACTTAGCAATCAGCCCCAGCATTTT
CATRDLLSNQPQHF
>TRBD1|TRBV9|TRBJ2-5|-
TGTGCCAGCAGCTCCAGAAGGGACAGCGCAGAGACCCAGTACTTC
CASSSRRDSAETQYF
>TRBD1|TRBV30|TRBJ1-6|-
TGTGCCTGGAATCGAGCAGGGGGGGGGTATAATTCACCCCTCCACTTT
CAWNRAGGGYNSPLHF
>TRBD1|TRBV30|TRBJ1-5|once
TGTGCCTGGAGTGTAGGGGACGACAGGGTTAAACATCAGCCCCAGCATTTT
CAWSVGDDRVKHQPQHF
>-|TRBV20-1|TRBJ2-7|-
TGCAGTGCTAGTCCCCCCGCGGACCTTGGCGAGCAGTACTTC
CSASPPADLGEQYF
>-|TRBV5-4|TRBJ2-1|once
TGTGCCAGCAGCTTGCCTAGGATCCATGAGCAGTTCTTC
CASSLPRIHEQFF
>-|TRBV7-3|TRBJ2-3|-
TGTGCCAGCAGCGCCGGACTAAGGGGGGGCACAGATACGCAGTATTTT
CASSAGLRGGTDTQYF
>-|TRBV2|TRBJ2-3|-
TGTGCCAGCAGAACGGACAGGAGGCTAGCGCCAGATACGCAGTATTTT
CASRTDRRLAPDTQYF